This TCR beta chain was found in a study of blood T cell repertoires in COVID-19. The CDR3 length is 15 residues. The V gene's germline CDR1 is SGHRS and CDR2 YFSETQ. J gave up 10 bases and V 0 bases, and 5 bases lay outside the gene matches. Recruited during active infection, patients (from Seattle) were subsequently followed longitudinally. Per the study methods: Estimated nucleated cell counts came from reference gene primer amplification. Assay used: immunoSEQ multiplex PCR; TCRdb lists only in-frame clones, some missing. Clone size and V and J calls were adopted from that table, with D and trimming inferred from the DNA. The sample records under 250,000 clones, about 84% being singletons.

The receptor's source is a woman of 80 years or more with COVID-19, enrolled during active disease. Sequencing was carried out using peripheral blood. The chain uses TRBV5-1 and TRBJ1-6; TRBD1 matches 9 bases. In DNA form, the CDR3 reads TGCGCCAGCAGCTTGGGGGACAGGGAGGGCTCACCCCTCCACTTT. As protein: CASSLGDREGSPLHF.